This record covers a single TCR beta chain. The V and J ends lost 5 bases and 8 bases, in that order; junction bases with no gene match: 2. CDR3 length equals 13 residues. Germline loops: CDR1 MNHEY, CDR2 SMNVEV (reference sequence). TCRdb used MiXCR to reprocess the PCR reads, holding one entry per CDR3 protein. The sample holds 4,300 or so distinct CDR3 sequences, around a third seen once. This entry is derived from a study of immune characterization of retroperitoneal liposarcoma. The receptor comes from a male donor with retroperitoneal liposarcoma. This chain uses TRBV27 with TRBJ2-3; 12 positions match TRBD2. Specimen: tumor tissue. CDR3 region: CASSLAGGSTQYF. The CDR3 DNA follows: TGTGCCAGCAGTCTAGCGGGAGGGAGTACGCAGTATTTT.